Shown below are 14 T cell receptor beta chains from a single sample sequenced in a study of cytomegalovirus exposure and HLA in healthy donors. A multiplex PCR was run with 60 Vbeta primers and 13 Jbeta primers. Method: immunoSEQ multiplex PCR; TCRdb's copy keeps in-frame clones and lacks some. The table has around 100,000 clones, around 73% seen once. Sequenced sample: PBMCs. These receptors all come from a man aged 40-50 years in good health and CMV-seronegative.

To note about this clone: No conserved phenylalanine or tryptophan ends this CDR3, so it is likely a read error. The V call is TRBV6-1, the J call TRBJ1-6; D call uncertain. Germline V gene lookup returns CDR1 MNHNS and CDR2 SASEGT. The CDR3 runs to 15 residues. The V gene lost 2 bases and the J gene lost 6 bases, with 11 bases spanning the gap. CDR3 loop: CASSEKGGFNSPLHV. CDR3 nucleotide sequence: TGTGCCAGCAGTGAAAAGGGAGGGTTTAATTCACCCCTCCACGTT.

This chain links TRBV4-3 with TRBJ2-7; 8 bases agree with TRBD2. The CDR3 has 15 amino acids. V shed 1 base, J shed 2 bases, and the junction held 4 bases outside the gene matches. From germline, CDR1 is LGHNA and CDR2 YSLEER. In nucleotides, the CDR3 is TGCGCCAGCAGCCAAGCCTTGCGGGGGGCCTACGAGCAGTACTTC. Translating gives CASSQALRGAYEQYF.

This clone was observed at least ten times. The rearrangement uses TRBV4-1 and TRBJ1-4; D is perhaps TRBD1 (6 bases). Germline V gene lookup returns CDR1 MGHRA and CDR2 YSYEKL. CDR3 length equals 18 residues. V gave up 2 bases and J gave up 0 bases, with 16 bases separating them. CDR3 amino acids: CASSQTGSPDATNEKLFF. The CDR3 DNA is TGCGCCAGCAGCCAAACAGGGTCACCGGACGCAACTAATGAAAAACTGTTTTTT.

The chain carries TRBV6-6 and TRBJ2-7; tentatively, D is TRBD2 (7 bases). This CDR3 region has 13 residues. Trimming took 8 bases from V and 4 from J, leaving 15 bases between them. CDR1 is MNHNY, CDR2 SVGAGI, per germline (reference sequence). In DNA, the CDR3 is TGTGCCAGCTCGGCGGGGGCCCTTTACGAGCAGTACTTC. Encoded protein: CASSAGALYEQYF.

The rearrangement joins TRBV2 to TRBJ1-3, with D possibly matching TRBD1 (6 bases). Trimming took off 1 base at V and 4 bases at J, with 17 bases between the two ends. The CDR3 sequence is 17 residues long. Germline-derived CDR1 and CDR2 are SNHLY and FYNNEI. The CDR3 DNA reads TGTGCCAGCAGTGAAGTTGGAGGGGGGGTCGCCGGAAACACCATATATTTT. Its protein product is CASSEVGGGVAGNTIYF.

This sequence joins TRBV5-8 and TRBJ2-3, with D possibly TRBD2 on 6 matching bases. Germline V CDR1 and CDR2: SGHTS, YDEGEE. This CDR3 comprises 17 residues. The V end lost 4 bases, the J end lost 4 bases, and 22 bases lay between the germline ends. CDR3 nucleotides: TGTGCCAGCAGCGAAGGAGTGGGGGAGGTCGGGGCAGATACGCAGTATTTT. Its protein product is CASSEGVGEVGADTQYF.

This clone was observed a few times. The chain uses TRBV5-1 and TRBJ1-1; the match to TRBD1 covers 11 bases. This CDR3 region has 15 residues. The V segment lost 7 bases and the J segment 10 bases; nucleotides outside the gene matches: 15. Germline CDR1 and CDR2: SGHRS and YFSETQ. The CDR3 nucleotides read TGCGCCAGCCAGGAAGGGGACAGGGGGGGAATTGGAGCTTTCTTT. Translating gives CASQEGDRGGIGAFF.

This sequence joins TRBV5-4 and TRBJ2-1; 7 bases agree with TRBD2. This CDR3 is 15 amino acids long. The V segment lost 0 bases and the J segment 7 bases; nucleotides outside the gene matches: 7. CDR1 and CDR2 (germline): SGHNT, YYREEE (reference sequence). In DNA form, the CDR3 reads TGTGCCAGCAGCTTGGAAGGGAGGGGAGCAAATGAGCAGTTCTTC. It specifies CASSLEGRGANEQFF.

The sample holds one count of this clone. The chain recombines TRBV2 with TRBJ2-3; TRBD1 matches 8 bases. CDR3 length: 14 residues. Unmatched junction bases numbered 4, after V lost 8 bases and J lost 0 bases. Per germline, CDR1 SNHLY and CDR2 FYNNEI. The CDR3 nucleotides are TGTGCCAGCCGCAGACAGGGGAGCACAGATACGCAGTATTTT. This codes for CASRRQGSTDTQYF.

This chain connects TRBV9 to TRBJ2-3; TRBD2 agrees at 9 bases. This CDR3 contains 14 residues. J lost 6 bases, V lost 3 bases, and 5 bases had no gene match. The germline V gene encodes CDR1 SGDLS and CDR2 YYNGEE. The CDR3 spells CASSEGLAGDTQYF. The CDR3 coding sequence is TGTGCCAGCAGCGAGGGACTAGCAGGGGATACGCAGTATTTT. The full variable domain, rest sourced from reference TRBV9 and TRBJ2-3, is DSGVTQTPKHLITATGQRVTLRCSPRSGDLSVYWYQQSLDQGLQFLIQYYNGEERAKGNILERFSAQQFPDLHSELNLSSLELGDSALYFCASSEGLAGDTQYFGPGTRLTVL.

The genes are TRBV30 and TRBJ2-5; 7 positions agree with TRBD1. Germline loops: CDR1 GTSNPN, CDR2 SVGIG (reference sequence). This CDR3 has 13 residues. The ends lost 0 bases at V and 9 bases at J; junction bases unmatched: 7. The CDR3 DNA follows: TGTGCCTGGAGTGTAACCGGTCAGGGGGCCCAGTACTTC. Amino acids: CAWSVTGQGAQYF.

The CDR3 DNA is TGTGCCATCAGTAAACAGGGGAGTAATGAAAAACTGTTTTTT. It translates to CAISKQGSNEKLFF. This chain connects TRBV10-3 to TRBJ1-4; 7 nucleotides align to TRBD1. Germline loops: CDR1 ENHRY, CDR2 SYGVKD. CDR3 length: 14 residues. The V segment lost 5 bases and the J segment 4 bases; nucleotides outside the gene matches: 4.

This chain links TRBV10-3 with TRBJ1-1; the D gene is possibly TRBD1 (6 bases). V was shortened by 6 bases and J by 5 bases, with 13 bases between the two germline ends. The CDR3 is 13 residues long. Looked up from germline, CDR1 is ENHRY and CDR2 is SYGVKD. This CDR3 is CAIRGTSETEAFF. Here the CDR3 DNA reads TGTGCCATCAGAGGGACATCGGAGACTGAAGCTTTCTTT.

This chain links TRBV7-9 with TRBJ1-2, with a weak D call TRBD1 (6 bases). The germline gives CDR1 SEHNR, CDR2 FQNEAQ (reference sequence). V lost 5 bases to trimming and J lost 4 bases, with 29 bases between them. The CDR3 is made up of 19 amino acids. The CDR3 DNA is TGTGCCAGCAGCGGGCCCAGGGGCAGCACCGGGATTCAAGGCTATGGCTACACCTTC. Amino acids: CASSGPRGSTGIQGYGYTF. Drawing the rest from reference TRBV7-9 and TRBJ1-2, the complete variable domain is DTGVSQNPRHKITKRGQNVTFRCDPISEHNRLYWYRQTLGQGPEFLTYFQNEAQLEKSRLLSDRFSAERPKGSFSTLEIQRTEQGDSAMYLCASSGPRGSTGIQGYGYTFGSGTRLTVV.